These T cell receptor beta chains were read from a single sample in a study of T cells of healthy individuals. MiXCR, run by TCRdb on the 5' RACE reads, gives a single entry per CDR3 protein. In the table there are 90,000 to 100,000 distinct CDR3 sequences, roughly 18% of which are singletons. The receptors shown here come from a human donor in good health. The CDR3 runs from the conserved cysteine through the conserved F or W. The order of the fields is clone size, V gene, D gene, J gene, CDR3 DNA, CDR3 protein. The D gene is left open where the match is weak. The size of a clone is reported for some rows only, either as once, few or many, or as a class for expanded clones.

>many|TRBV5-1|TRBD1|TRBJ1-2
TGCGCCAGCAGCTTGGAACAGGGGGACTATGGCTACACCTTC
CASSLEQGDYGYTF
>once|TRBV27|TRBD1|TRBJ1-4
TGTGCCAGCAGTCCTCGACAGGGGGTTTATGAAAAACTGTTTTTT
CASSPRQGVYEKLFF
>few|TRBV4-2|TRBD1|TRBJ1-2
TGTGCCAGCAGCCAAGGGGTGAGGGGGCTTAACTATGGCTACACCTTC
CASSQGVRGLNYGYTF
>many|TRBV7-9|NA|TRBJ1-2
TGTGCCAGCAGCTCGCGGGTCACTAACTATGGCTACACCTTC
CASSSRVTNYGYTF
>NA|TRBV7-8|NA|TRBJ1-5
TGTGCCAGCAGCCTTTCCCCGGGGACTCAGCCCCAGCATTTT
CASSLSPGTQPQHF
>many|TRBV3-1|NA|TRBJ2-7
TGTGCCAGCAGCCAAACGATGGGGGGCTACGAGCAGTACTTC
CASSQTMGGYEQYF
>many|TRBV23-1|NA|TRBJ2-7
TGCGCCAGCAGTCAAGGAGGGAGCTCCTACGAGCAGTACTTC
CASSQGGSSYEQYF
>NA|TRBV12-3/TRBV12-4|NA|TRBJ1-2
TGTGCCAGCAAAGCGGGACCCTATGGCTACACCTTC
CASKAGPYGYTF
>few|TRBV6-6|NA|TRBJ1-1
TGTGCCAGCAGTTACTCGCTGGGACTCCTGAACACTGAAGCTTTCTTT
CASSYSLGLLNTEAFF
>many|TRBV10-3|NA|TRBJ2-2
TGTGCCATCAGTGAGGGGGACGCGAACACCGGGGAGCTGTTTTTT
CAISEGDANTGELFF
>NA|TRBV10-2|TRBD2|TRBJ2-5
TGCGCCAGCAGTGTTCCACTAGCGGGAGGTACTTCGGAGACCCAGTACTTC
CASSVPLAGGTSETQYF
>NA|TRBV6-6|NA|TRBJ1-2
TGTGCCAGCAGTTATGGACGGGAATATGGCTACACCTTC
CASSYGREYGYTF
>NA|TRBV5-1|TRBD2|TRBJ2-7
TGCGCCAGCAGCTTGTTTCCCTCCGGGGGGGAGCAGTACTTC
CASSLFPSGGEQYF
>NA|TRBV7-2|NA|TRBJ2-1
TGTGCCACCCGTAAGGGGTCCCAGTTGAATGAGCAGTTCTTC
CATRKGSQLNEQFF
>NA|TRBV24-1|TRBD2|TRBJ2-2
TGTGCCACCAGCAAGAGACTAGCGGGAGGCACCGGGGAGCTGTTTTTT
CATSKRLAGGTGELFF